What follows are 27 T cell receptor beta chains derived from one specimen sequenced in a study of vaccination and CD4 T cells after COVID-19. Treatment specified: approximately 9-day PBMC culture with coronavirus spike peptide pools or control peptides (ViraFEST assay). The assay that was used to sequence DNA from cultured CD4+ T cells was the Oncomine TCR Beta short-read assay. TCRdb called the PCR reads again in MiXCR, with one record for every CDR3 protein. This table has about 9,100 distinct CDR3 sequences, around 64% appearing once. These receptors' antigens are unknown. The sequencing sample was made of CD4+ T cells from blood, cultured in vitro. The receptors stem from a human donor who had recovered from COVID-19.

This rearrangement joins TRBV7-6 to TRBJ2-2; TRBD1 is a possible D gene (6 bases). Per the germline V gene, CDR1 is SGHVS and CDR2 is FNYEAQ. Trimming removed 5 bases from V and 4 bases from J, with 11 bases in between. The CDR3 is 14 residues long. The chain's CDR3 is CASSLGHLTGELFF. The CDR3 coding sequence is TGTGCCAGCAGCCTGGGACACCTCACCGGGGAGCTGTTTTTT. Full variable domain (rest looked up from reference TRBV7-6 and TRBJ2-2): GAGVSQSPRYKVTKRGQDVALRCDPISGHVSLYWYRQALGQGPEFLTYFNYEAQQDKSGLPNDRFSAERPEGSISTLTIQRTEQRDSAMYRCASSLGHLTGELFFGEGSRLTVL.

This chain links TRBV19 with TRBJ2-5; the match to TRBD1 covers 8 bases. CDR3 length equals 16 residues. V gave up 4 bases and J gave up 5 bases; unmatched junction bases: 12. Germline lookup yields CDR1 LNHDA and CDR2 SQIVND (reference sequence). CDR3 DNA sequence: TGTGCCAGTAGTACCCGGACAGGGAGGTTGATGGAGACCCAGTACTTC. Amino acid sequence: CASSTRTGRLMETQYF.

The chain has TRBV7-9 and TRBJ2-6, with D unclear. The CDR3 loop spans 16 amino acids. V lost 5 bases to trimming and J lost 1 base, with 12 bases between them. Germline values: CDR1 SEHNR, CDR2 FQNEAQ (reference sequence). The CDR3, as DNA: TGTGCCAGCAGCCCAAGGTGGGGATCTGGGGCCAACGTCCTGACTTTC. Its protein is CASSPRWGSGANVLTF.

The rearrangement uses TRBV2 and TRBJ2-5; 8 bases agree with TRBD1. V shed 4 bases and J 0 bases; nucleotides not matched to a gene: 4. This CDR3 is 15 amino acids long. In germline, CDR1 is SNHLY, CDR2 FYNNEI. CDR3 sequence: CASSATDRDQETQYF. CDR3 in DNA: TGTGCCAGCAGTGCCACGGACAGGGACCAAGAGACCCAGTACTTC.

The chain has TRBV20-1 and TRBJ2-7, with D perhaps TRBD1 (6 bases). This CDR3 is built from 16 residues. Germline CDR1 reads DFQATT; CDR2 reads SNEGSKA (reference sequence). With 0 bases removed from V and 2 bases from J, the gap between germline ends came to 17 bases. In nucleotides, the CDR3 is TGCAGTGCTAGAGACGAAACAGGGTTGGTAACCTACGAGCAGTACTTC. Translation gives CSARDETGLVTYEQYF.

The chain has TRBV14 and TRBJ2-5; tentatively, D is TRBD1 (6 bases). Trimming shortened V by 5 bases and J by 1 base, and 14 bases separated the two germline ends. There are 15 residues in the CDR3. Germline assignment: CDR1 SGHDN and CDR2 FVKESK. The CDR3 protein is CASSDLGATQETQYF. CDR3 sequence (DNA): TGTGCCAGCAGCGACTTGGGGGCGACCCAAGAGACCCAGTACTTC.

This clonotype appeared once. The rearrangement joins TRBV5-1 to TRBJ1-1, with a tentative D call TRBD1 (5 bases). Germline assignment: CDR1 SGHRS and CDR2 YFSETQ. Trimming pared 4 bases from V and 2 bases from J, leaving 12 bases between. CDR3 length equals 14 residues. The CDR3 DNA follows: TGCGCCAGCAGCCATGGGGACCGAAACACTGAAGCTTTCTTT. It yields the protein CASSHGDRNTEAFF.

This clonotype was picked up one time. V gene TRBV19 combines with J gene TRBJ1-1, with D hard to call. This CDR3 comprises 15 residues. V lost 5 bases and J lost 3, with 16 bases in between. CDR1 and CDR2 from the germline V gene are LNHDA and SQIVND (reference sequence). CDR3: CASSPSGPRDTEAFF. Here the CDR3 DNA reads TGTGCCAGTAGTCCTTCAGGACCGAGGGACACTGAAGCTTTCTTT.

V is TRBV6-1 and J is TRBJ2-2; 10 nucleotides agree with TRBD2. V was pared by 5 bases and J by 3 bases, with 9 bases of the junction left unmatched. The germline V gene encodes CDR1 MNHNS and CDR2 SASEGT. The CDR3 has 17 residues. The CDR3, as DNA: TGTGCCAGCAGTAGGCCCGTAGCGGGGGGCTACACCGGGGAGCTGTTTTTT. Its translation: CASSRPVAGGYTGELFF.

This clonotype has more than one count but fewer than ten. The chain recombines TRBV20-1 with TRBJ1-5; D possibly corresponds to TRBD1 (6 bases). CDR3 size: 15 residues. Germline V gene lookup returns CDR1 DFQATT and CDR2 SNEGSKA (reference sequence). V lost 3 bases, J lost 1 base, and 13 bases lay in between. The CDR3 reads CSASSGGGSNQPQHF. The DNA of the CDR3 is TGCAGTGCTAGTTCCGGGGGCGGGAGCAATCAGCCCCAGCATTTT.

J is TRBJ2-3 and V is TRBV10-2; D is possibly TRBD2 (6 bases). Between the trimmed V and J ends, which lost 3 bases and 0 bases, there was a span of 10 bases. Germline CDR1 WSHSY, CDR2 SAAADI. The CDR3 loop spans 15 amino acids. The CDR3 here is CASSEGAGSTDTQYF. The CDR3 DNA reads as TGCGCCAGCAGTGAAGGAGCGGGCAGCACAGATACGCAGTATTTT.

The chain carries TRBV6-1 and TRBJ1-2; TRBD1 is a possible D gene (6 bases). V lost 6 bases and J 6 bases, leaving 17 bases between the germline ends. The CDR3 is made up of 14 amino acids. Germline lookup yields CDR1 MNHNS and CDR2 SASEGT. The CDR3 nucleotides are TGTGCCAGCAGAGGAGGCAGGGGTTGGGATGGCTACACCTTC. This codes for CASRGGRGWDGYTF.

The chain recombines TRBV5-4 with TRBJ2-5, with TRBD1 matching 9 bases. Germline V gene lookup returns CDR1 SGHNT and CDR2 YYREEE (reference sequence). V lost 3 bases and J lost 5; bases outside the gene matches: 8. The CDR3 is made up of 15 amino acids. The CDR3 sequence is CASSSGTGYEETQYF. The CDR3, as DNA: TGTGCCAGCAGCTCCGGGACAGGGTACGAGGAGACCCAGTACTTC.

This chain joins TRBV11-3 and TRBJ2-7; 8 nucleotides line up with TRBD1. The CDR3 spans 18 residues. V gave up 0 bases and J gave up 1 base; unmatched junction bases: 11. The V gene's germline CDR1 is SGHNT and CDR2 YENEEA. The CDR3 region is CASSLEGYAGTGSYEQYF. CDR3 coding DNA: TGTGCCAGCAGCTTAGAGGGGTACGCGGGGACAGGATCCTACGAGCAGTACTTC.

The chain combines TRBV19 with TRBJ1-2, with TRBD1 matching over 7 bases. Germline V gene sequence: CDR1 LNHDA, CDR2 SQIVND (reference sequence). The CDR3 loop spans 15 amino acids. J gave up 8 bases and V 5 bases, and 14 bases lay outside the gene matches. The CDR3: CASSSRDSPQSGYTF. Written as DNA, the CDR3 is TGTGCCAGTAGTTCCCGGGACAGTCCTCAGAGCGGCTACACCTTC.

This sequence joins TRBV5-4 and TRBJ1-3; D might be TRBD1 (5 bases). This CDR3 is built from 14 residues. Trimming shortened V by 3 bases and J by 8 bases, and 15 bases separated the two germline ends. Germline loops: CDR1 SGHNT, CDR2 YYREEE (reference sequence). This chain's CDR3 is CASSSTATRDTIYF. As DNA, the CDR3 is TGTGCCAGCAGCTCGACAGCCACCAGGGACACCATATATTTT.

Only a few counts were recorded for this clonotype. The CDR3: CASSATSSGRADTQYF. CDR3 bases: TGTGCCAGCAGTGCCACCTCTAGCGGGAGGGCCGATACGCAGTATTTT. The chain employs TRBV6-1 and TRBJ2-3; 12 positions agree with TRBD2. The germline CDR1 and CDR2 sequences are MNHNS and SASEGT. CDR3 length: 16 residues. The V and J ends lost 4 bases and 6 bases, in that order; junction bases with no gene match: 8.

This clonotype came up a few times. CDR3 DNA sequence: TGCAGTGCTAGCCTCGGGAGAGGAACCGATACGCAGTATTTT. It specifies CSASLGRGTDTQYF. The chain joins TRBV20-1 to TRBJ2-3, with a possible D match to TRBD2 (6 bases). The V and J ends lost 3 bases and 6 bases respectively, with 16 bases between them. CDR3 size: 14 residues. Germline V gene lookup returns CDR1 DFQATT and CDR2 SNEGSKA (reference sequence).

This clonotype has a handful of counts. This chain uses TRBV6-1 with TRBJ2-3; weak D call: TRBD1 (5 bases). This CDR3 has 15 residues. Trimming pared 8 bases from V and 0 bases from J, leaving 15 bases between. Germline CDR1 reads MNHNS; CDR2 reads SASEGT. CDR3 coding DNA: TGTGCCAGCCTTAGGGGCGCACCTAGCACAGATACGCAGTATTTT. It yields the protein CASLRGAPSTDTQYF.

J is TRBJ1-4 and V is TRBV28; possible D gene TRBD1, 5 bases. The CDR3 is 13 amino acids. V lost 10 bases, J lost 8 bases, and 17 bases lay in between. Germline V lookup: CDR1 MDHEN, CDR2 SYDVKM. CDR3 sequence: CATLTGTPEKLFF. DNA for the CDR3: TGTGCCACTCTAACAGGTACCCCCGAAAAACTGTTTTTT.

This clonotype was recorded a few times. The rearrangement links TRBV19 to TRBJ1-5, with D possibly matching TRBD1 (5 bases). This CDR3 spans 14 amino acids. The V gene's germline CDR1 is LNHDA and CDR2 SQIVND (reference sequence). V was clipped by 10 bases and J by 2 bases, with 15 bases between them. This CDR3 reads CATDAGGGNQPQHF. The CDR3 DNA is TGTGCCACAGATGCCGGAGGGGGCAATCAGCCCCAGCATTTT. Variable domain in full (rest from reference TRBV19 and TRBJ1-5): DGGITQSPKYLFRKEGQNVTLSCEQNLNHDAMYWYRQDPGQGLRLIYYSQIVNDFQKGDIAEGYSVSREKKESFPLTVTSAQKNPTAFYLCATDAGGGNQPQHFGDGTRLSIL.

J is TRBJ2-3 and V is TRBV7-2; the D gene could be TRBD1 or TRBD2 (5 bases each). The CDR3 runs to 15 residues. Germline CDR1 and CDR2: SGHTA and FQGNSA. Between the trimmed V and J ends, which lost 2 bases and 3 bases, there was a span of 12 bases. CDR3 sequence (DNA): TGTGCCAGCAGCTTATCTAGGGGAGTAACAGATACGCAGTATTTT. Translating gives CASSLSRGVTDTQYF.

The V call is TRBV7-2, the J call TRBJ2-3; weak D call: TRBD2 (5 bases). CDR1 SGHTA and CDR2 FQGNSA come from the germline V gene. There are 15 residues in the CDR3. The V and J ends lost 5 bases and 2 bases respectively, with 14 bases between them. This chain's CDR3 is CASSPVGENTDTQYF. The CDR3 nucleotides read TGTGCCAGCAGCCCCGTGGGAGAGAACACAGATACGCAGTATTTT.

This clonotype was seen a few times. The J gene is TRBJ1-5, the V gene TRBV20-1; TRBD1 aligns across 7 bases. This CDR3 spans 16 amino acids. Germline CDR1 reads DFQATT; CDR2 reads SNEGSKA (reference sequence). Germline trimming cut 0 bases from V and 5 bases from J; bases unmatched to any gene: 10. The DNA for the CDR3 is TGCAGTGCTAGAGATTTAAGACAGGGCGGCCATCAGCCCCAGCATTTT. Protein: CSARDLRQGGHQPQHF.

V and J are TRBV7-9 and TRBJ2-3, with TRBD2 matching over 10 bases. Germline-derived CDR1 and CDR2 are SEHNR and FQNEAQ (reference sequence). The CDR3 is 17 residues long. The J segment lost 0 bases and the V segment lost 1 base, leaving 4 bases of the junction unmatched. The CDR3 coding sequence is TGTGCCAGCAGCTTAGGGGCTAGCGGGGGAAGCACAGATACGCAGTATTTT. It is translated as CASSLGASGGSTDTQYF. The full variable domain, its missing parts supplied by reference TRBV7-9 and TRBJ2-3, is DTGVSQNPRHKITKRGQNVTFRCDPISEHNRLYWYRQTLGQGPEFLTYFQNEAQLEKSRLLSDRFSAERPKGSFSTLEIQRTEQGDSAMYLCASSLGASGGSTDTQYFGPGTRLTVL.

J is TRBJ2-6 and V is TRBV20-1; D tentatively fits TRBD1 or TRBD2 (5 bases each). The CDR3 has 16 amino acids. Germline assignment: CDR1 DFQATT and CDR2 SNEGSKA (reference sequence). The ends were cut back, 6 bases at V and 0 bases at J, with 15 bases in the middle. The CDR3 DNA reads TGCAGTGCCCCCAAGAATGGGGGCTCTGGGGCCAACGTCCTGACTTTC. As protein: CSAPKNGGSGANVLTF.

The CDR3 protein is CASRPGGANTQYF. The DNA of the CDR3 is TGTGCCAGCAGGCCCGGGGGGGCTAATACGCAGTATTTT. V and J are TRBV7-2 and TRBJ2-3; 8 nucleotides agree with TRBD2. Germline trimming cut 6 bases from V and 7 bases from J; bases unmatched to any gene: 6. In germline, CDR1 is SGHTA, CDR2 FQGNSA. The CDR3 sequence is 13 residues long. Filled out from reference TRBV7-2 and TRBJ2-3, the complete variable domain reads GAGVSQSPSNKVTEKGKDVELRCDPISGHTALYWYRQSLGQGLEFLIYFQGNSAPDKSGLPSDRFSAERTGGSVSTLTIQRTQQEDSAVYLCASRPGGANTQYFGPGTRLTVL.